The next 21 T cell receptor beta chains were all read from a single sample in a study of cytomegalovirus exposure and HLA in healthy donors. The PCR used 60 Vbeta and 13 Jbeta primers. Measured with immunoSEQ multiplex PCR; TCRdb has only the in-frame clones, and not every one. The sample lists some 130,000 clones, roughly 83% occurring once. Source material: PBMCs. The receptors here all came from a young man in good health and CMV-seronegative.

Concerning this clone itself: Additional DNA sequences in this sample encode the identical CDR3. The CDR3 bases are TGTGCCAGCTCACCCCTTCGCGGGAGCGAGCAGTACGTT. Translating it yields CASSPLRGSEQYV. The chain couples TRBV18 to TRBJ2-7; 7 bases match TRBD2. The CDR3 totals 13 residues. Germline CDR1 KGHSH, CDR2 LQKENI.

The rearrangement links TRBV16 to TRBJ1-5; TRBD1 aligns across 7 bases. The CDR3 is 17 residues long. J gave up 3 bases and V 2 bases, and 10 bases lay outside the gene matches. CDR1 and CDR2 from the germline V gene are KGHSY and FQNENV. This chain's CDR3 is CASSQRQGPLINQPQHF. The CDR3 coding sequence is TGTGCCAGCAGCCAAAGACAGGGACCTCTTATCAATCAGCCCCAGCATTTT.

The V and J genes are TRBV6-1 and TRBJ1-2; 7 bases match TRBD1. CDR1 and CDR2 (germline): MNHNS, SASEGT. The J segment lost 4 bases and the V segment lost 3 bases, leaving 8 bases of the junction unmatched. CDR3 length equals 15 residues. The CDR3 spells CASSDRDSGPYGYTF. Here the CDR3 DNA reads TGTGCCAGCAGTGACCGGGACAGCGGACCCTATGGCTACACCTTC.

The chain combines TRBV6-4 with TRBJ1-1; TRBD1 is a possible D gene (5 bases). With 7 bases removed from V and 9 bases from J, the gap between germline ends came to 9 bases. The CDR3 covers 10 residues. Germline CDR1 and CDR2: MRHNA and SNTAGT. CDR3 in amino acids: CASTGVQAFF. For the CDR3, the DNA is TGTGCCAGCACGGGGGTTCAAGCTTTCTTT.

The chain links TRBV30 to TRBJ2-3, with 7 nucleotides matching TRBD2. Germline CDR1 reads GTSNPN; CDR2 reads SVGIG (reference sequence). The trim removed 1 base at V and 5 bases at J, leaving 9 bases unmatched. CDR3 length: 15 residues. In nucleotides, the CDR3 is TGTGCCTGGAGTGCTAGCGGAGGACATAGAGATACGCAGTATTTT. Translation: CAWSASGGHRDTQYF.

The gene calls are TRBV30 and TRBJ2-5, with 7 bases aligning to TRBD1. Germline V lookup: CDR1 GTSNPN, CDR2 SVGIG (reference sequence). The CDR3 is 15 residues long. V dropped 2 bases and J dropped 2; count of bases not matched to a gene: 8. DNA of the CDR3: TGTGCCTGGAGTCACTTCGGGACAGTACAAGAGACCCAGTACTTC. It is translated as CAWSHFGTVQETQYF.

This clone came up once. The chain uses TRBV28 and TRBJ2-7, with D possibly TRBD1 on 6 matching bases. Trimming removed 4 bases from V and 0 bases from J, with 13 bases in between. Germline V gene sequence: CDR1 MDHEN, CDR2 SYDVKM. The CDR3 runs to 15 residues. This CDR3 is CASSSQGRSSYEQYF. In nucleotides, the CDR3 is TGTGCCAGCAGTTCACAGGGAAGGAGCTCCTACGAGCAGTACTTC.

The J gene is TRBJ2-4, the V gene TRBV30, with a weak D call TRBD1 (5 bases). Trimming took off 2 bases at V and 7 bases at J, with 9 bases between the two ends. Germline V lookup: CDR1 GTSNPN, CDR2 SVGIG (reference sequence). This CDR3 has 12 amino acids. The CDR3 DNA is TGTGCCTGGAGTCAGGGTCGTAACATTCAGTACTTC. Translating it yields CAWSQGRNIQYF. Full variable domain (rest looked up from reference TRBV30 and TRBJ2-4): SQTIHQWPATLVQPVGSPLSLECTVEGTSNPNLYWYRQAAGRGLQLLFYSVGIGQISSEVPQNLSASRPQDRQFILSSKKLLLSDSGFYLCAWSQGRNIQYFGAGTRLSVL.

The V gene is TRBV19, the J gene TRBJ1-1, with a possible D match to TRBD1 (6 bases). CDR1 and CDR2 (germline): LNHDA, SQIVND (reference sequence). The CDR3 extends over 13 amino acids. With 9 bases removed from V and 2 bases from J, the gap between germline ends came to 13 bases. CDR3 in DNA: TGTGCCAGCCTAGACAGGATAAACACTGAAGCTTTCTTT. Protein: CASLDRINTEAFF.

This clone was counted only a few times. V usage is TRBV4-1 and J usage is TRBJ2-2, with D unresolved. Germline V gene lookup returns CDR1 MGHRA and CDR2 YSYEKL. The CDR3 is made up of 13 amino acids. V was pared by 3 bases and J by 0 bases, with 2 bases between. CDR3 residues: CASSHSNTGELFF. In DNA form, the CDR3 reads TGCGCCAGCAGCCACTCGAACACCGGGGAGCTGTTTTTT.

This clone was picked up one time. CDR3 region: CALQGAGANVLTF. Here the CDR3 DNA reads TGTGCCTTACAGGGCGCTGGGGCCAACGTCCTGACTTTC. The rearrangement joins TRBV6-5 to TRBJ2-6; TRBD1 is a possible D gene (6 bases). CDR1 and CDR2 (germline): MNHEY, SVGAGI. The CDR3 consists of 13 residues. The germline V and J ends were trimmed by 11 bases and 2 bases, with 10 bases remaining between them.

This chain joins TRBV30 and TRBJ2-2; no reliable D call. This CDR3 region has 14 residues. With 3 bases removed from V and 3 bases from J, the gap between germline ends came to 11 bases. Germline V gene data show CDR1 as GTSNPN and CDR2 as SVGIG (reference sequence). The CDR3 is CAWRLGDYTGELFF. For the CDR3, the DNA is TGTGCCTGGAGGCTAGGCGACTACACCGGGGAGCTGTTTTTT.

The chain recombines TRBV18 with TRBJ1-2; 8 nucleotides line up with TRBD1. Germline V CDR1 and CDR2: KGHSH, LQKENI. The CDR3 has 12 residues. V lost 5 bases to trimming and J lost 7 bases; unmatched junction nucleotides: 3. CDR3 coding DNA: TGTGCCAGCTCAGGACAGGGTGGTGGCTACACCTTC. As protein: CASSGQGGGYTF.

The chain recombines TRBV7-3 with TRBJ2-1, with D possibly being TRBD1 (6 bases). Germline V gene data show CDR1 as SGHTA and CDR2 as FQGTGA. This CDR3 contains 15 residues. With 2 bases removed from V and 9 bases from J, the gap between germline ends came to 17 bases. The CDR3 spells CASSLDSNRVGEQFF. The DNA of the CDR3 is TGTGCCAGCAGCTTAGACAGTAACAGGGTGGGTGAGCAGTTCTTC.

V is TRBV7-9 and J is TRBJ1-1; 9 positions agree with TRBD1. The J segment lost 0 bases and the V segment lost 7 bases, leaving 0 bases of the junction unmatched. The CDR3 is 13 amino acids. Looked up from germline, CDR1 is SEHNR and CDR2 is FQNEAQ (reference sequence). CDR3 coding DNA: TGTGCCAGCAACAGGGGGCTGAACACTGAAGCTTTCTTT. Residues: CASNRGLNTEAFF.

This clone was seen only once. The rearrangement joins TRBV4-1 to TRBJ2-3; D is undetermined. Germline CDR1 MGHRA, CDR2 YSYEKL. The V and J ends lost 0 bases and 3 bases respectively, with 7 bases between them. This CDR3 comprises 14 residues. CDR3 sequence: CASSQDQATDTQYF. The CDR3 region has the DNA TGCGCCAGCAGCCAAGATCAGGCAACAGATACGCAGTATTTT.

The sample holds a few counts of this clone. V and J are TRBV4-3 and TRBJ1-2; 8 positions match TRBD1. This CDR3 has 15 amino acids. V shed 0 bases, J shed 5 bases, and the junction held 5 bases outside the gene matches. Germline values: CDR1 LGHNA, CDR2 YSLEER. For the CDR3, the DNA is TGCGCCAGCAGCCAAGAGCCGACAGGGGCGTATGGCTACACCTTC. This sequence encodes CASSQEPTGAYGYTF.

This rearrangement joins TRBV2 to TRBJ2-7; 9 positions match TRBD2. This CDR3 region has 14 residues. The junction had 5 bases not matched to a gene; V was cut back by 2 bases and J by 6 bases. Germline assignment: CDR1 SNHLY and CDR2 FYNNEI. CDR3 loop: CASSELAGVGEQYV. CDR3 sequence (DNA): TGTGCCAGCAGTGAATTAGCGGGAGTTGGCGAGCAGTACGTC.

The chain joins TRBV28 to TRBJ2-6; 9 nucleotides align to TRBD2. V lost 6 bases to trimming and J lost 2 bases; unmatched junction nucleotides: 8. This CDR3 region has 17 residues. Germline V gene sequence: CDR1 MDHEN, CDR2 SYDVKM. CDR3 region: CASSWSWTSAGANVLTF. For the CDR3, the DNA is TGTGCCAGCAGCTGGTCCTGGACTAGCGCTGGGGCCAACGTCCTGACTTTC.

The chain is built from TRBV28 and TRBJ2-5, with D maybe TRBD1 (7 bases). The J call may be incorrect, as the DNA end agrees better with TRBJ2-7. The CDR3 loop spans 14 amino acids. The V gene's germline CDR1 is MDHEN and CDR2 SYDVKM. Here the CDR3 reads CATNGGTEPYEQYF. The CDR3 nucleotides are TGTGCCACGAATGGGGGGACAGAACCCTACGAGCAGTACTTC.

The gene calls are TRBV18 and TRBJ2-7; tentative D call: TRBD1 (6 bases). V shed 3 bases and J shed 2 bases, with 11 bases lying between them. Per germline, CDR1 KGHSH and CDR2 LQKENI. The CDR3 length is 14 residues. CDR3 sequence (DNA): TGTGCCAGCTCACCCCGGACAGAAACCTACGAGCAGTACGTC. Its translation: CASSPRTETYEQYV.